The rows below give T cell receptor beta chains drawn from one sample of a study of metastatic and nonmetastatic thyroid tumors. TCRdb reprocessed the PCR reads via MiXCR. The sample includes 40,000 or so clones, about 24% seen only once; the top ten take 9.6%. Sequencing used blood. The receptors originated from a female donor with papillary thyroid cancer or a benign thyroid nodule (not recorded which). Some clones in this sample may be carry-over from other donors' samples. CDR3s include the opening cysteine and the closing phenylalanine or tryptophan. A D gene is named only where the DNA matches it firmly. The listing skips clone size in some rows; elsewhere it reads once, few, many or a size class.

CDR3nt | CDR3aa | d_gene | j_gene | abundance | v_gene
TGCGCCAGCAGCCAAGAGGGGATGGGCTCAGATACGCAGTATTTT | CASSQEGMGSDTQYF | - | TRBJ2-3 | - | TRBV4-3
TGTGCCACCCTAGGGGGGGTCACAGATACGCAGTATTTT | CATLGGVTDTQYF | - | TRBJ2-3 | many | TRBV15
TGTGCCAGCCTCCCGGACAGGAGCTCCTACGAGCAGTACTTC | CASLPDRSSYEQYF | TRBD1 | TRBJ2-7 | few | TRBV6-2/TRBV6-3
TGTGCCAGCAGTCGCACAGGGGGCGGATCATCCTACAATGAGCAGTTCTTC | CASSRTGGGSSYNEQFF | TRBD1 | TRBJ2-1 | many | TRBV6-5
TGTGCCAGCAGCTCTCTCATGGAAGGAGGCGGCTACACCTTC | CASSSLMEGGGYTF | - | TRBJ1-2 | - | TRBV7-9
TGTGCCAGCTCACCCTACCGAAGCTATGGCTACACCTTC | CASSPYRSYGYTF | - | TRBJ1-2 | - | TRBV18
TGTGCCAGCAGAGAGAACACTGAAGCTTTCTTT | CASRENTEAFF | - | TRBJ1-1 | - | TRBV6-1
TGTGCCAGCAGTGCCTACGCAGGGGGCACAGAGACCCAGTACTTC | CASSAYAGGTETQYF | TRBD1 | TRBJ2-5 | many | TRBV25-1
TGTGCCAGCAGCTTCGGGAGGTACAATCAGCCCCAGCATTTT | CASSFGRYNQPQHF | - | TRBJ1-5 | - | TRBV6-1
TGTGCCAGCAGCTTCGGGAACACTGAAGCTTTCTTT | CASSFGNTEAFF | - | TRBJ1-1 | many | TRBV7-9
TGCGCCAGCAGCTCGGGAGGCGGGACAGATTATGGCTACACCTTC | CASSSGGGTDYGYTF | TRBD1 | TRBJ1-2 | - | TRBV5-1
TGTGCCAGCAGACCCAACATGGGGATTGTTGAAGCTTTCTTT | CASRPNMGIVEAFF | - | TRBJ1-1 | - | TRBV27
TGTGCCACCAGCAGAGGCCCTTTCTACGAGCAGTACTTC | CATSRGPFYEQYF | - | TRBJ2-7 | few | TRBV15
TGCAGTGCTAGAGATAGCGGGAGTATCACAGATACGCAGTATTTT | CSARDSGSITDTQYF | TRBD2 | TRBJ2-3 | - | TRBV20-1
TGCGCCAGCAGCTTGGAACAGGGGGCTAGGTCGAATGAGCAGTTCTTC | CASSLEQGARSNEQFF | TRBD1 | TRBJ2-1 | few | TRBV5-1
TGCGCCAGCAACGAGGGGGGCGGAGATACGCAGGATTTT | CASNEGGGDTQDF | - | TRBJ2-3 | many | TRBV6-1
TGTGCCAGCAGGACCCCCGGGAGGGAACTGTTTTTT | CASRTPGRELFF | - | TRBJ1-4 | many | TRBV28
TGTGCCAGCAGTGAAAGGACGTACCACAAGTTCTTC | CASSERTYHKFF | - | TRBJ2-1 | medium-sized | TRBV6-1
TGTGCCAGCAGTCAAGGCAGTCAAGAGACCCAGTACTTC | CASSQGSQETQYF | - | TRBJ2-5 | many | TRBV7-9
TGTGCCAGCAGCTCGGGACTAGCGGGAAACTACGAGCAGTACTTC | CASSSGLAGNYEQYF | TRBD2 | TRBJ2-7 | - | TRBV3-1
TGTGCCAGCAGCGTAGCTACAGATACGCAGTATTTT | CASSVATDTQYF | - | TRBJ2-3 | many | TRBV9
TGCGCCAGCAGTTCGAGAGAGAATTCACCCCTCCACTTT | CASSSRENSPLHF | - | TRBJ1-6 | few | TRBV6-9
TGCGCCAGCAGCTTTGCACAGGTTTATTCCACTGAAGCTTTCTTT | CASSFAQVYSTEAFF | - | TRBJ1-1 | - | TRBV5-1
TGCAGTGCTAGAGGACCGTCTGTGAATCAGCCCCAGCATTTT | CSARGPSVNQPQHF | - | TRBJ1-5 | - | TRBV20-1
TGTGCCAGCAGTGAGAGAGGCCTTAGAGGGGATACGCAGTATTTT | CASSERGLRGDTQYF | - | TRBJ2-3 | many | TRBV2
TGTGCCAGTAGTCCCGGCACAGGGAACCCTCAGCCCCAGCATTTT | CASSPGTGNPQPQHF | - | TRBJ1-5 | few | TRBV19
TGTGCCAGCAGCGTACGGACTAGGGACAATGAGCAGTTCTTC | CASSVRTRDNEQFF | TRBD2 | TRBJ2-1 | - | TRBV9
TGTGCCAGCAGCGTAACTGGGGCCAACGTCCTGACTTTC | CASSVTGANVLTF | - | TRBJ2-6 | many | TRBV9
TGTGCCAGTAATACCGGGACAATGAACACTGAAGCTTTCTTT | CASNTGTMNTEAFF | - | TRBJ1-1 | many | TRBV19
TGCGCCAGCAGACCTGGGACCAGCAACGGGAGGGAGCAGTACTTC | CASRPGTSNGREQYF | TRBD2 | TRBJ2-7 | - | TRBV5-1